Presented here are 22 T cell receptor beta chains from one specimen sequenced in a study of blood T cell repertoires in COVID-19. Profiled with immunoSEQ multiplex PCR; TCRdb holds only in-frame clones, not every one. This sample has roughly 250,000 clones, with 88% found just once. Sequenced material: PBMCs or T cells enriched from blood (not recorded which). Receptors originate from a woman in her thirties or forties with acute COVID-19.

V is TRBV30 and J is TRBJ1-5; D is ambiguous. The CDR3 covers 13 residues. The V end lost 5 bases, the J end lost 7 bases, and 15 bases lay between the germline ends. Per the germline V gene, CDR1 is GTSNPN and CDR2 is SVGIG (reference sequence). The CDR3 loop is CAWAAGREQPQHF. The CDR3 region has the DNA TGTGCCTGGGCCGCGGGGAGGGAACAGCCCCAGCATTTT.

The rearrangement links TRBV18 to TRBJ1-5; D is uncertain. This CDR3 is 14 amino acids long. Deletions cut 3 bases from V and 6 bases from J, with 12 bases between. Germline V gene data show CDR1 as KGHSH and CDR2 as LQKENI. The CDR3 sequence is CASSPGGLAQPQHF. The CDR3 DNA reads TGTGCCAGCTCACCCGGCGGGTTGGCTCAGCCCCAGCATTTT.

This clone has a count of ten or more. CDR3 region: CSVVGGTGAYEQYF. The CDR3 nucleotides read TGCAGCGTTGTGGGTGGGACAGGGGCCTACGAGCAGTACTTC. This chain joins TRBV29-1 and TRBJ2-7; 10 bases align to TRBD1. V lost 4 bases, J lost 2 bases, and 5 bases stayed unmatched. CDR3 length: 14 residues. From germline, CDR1 is SQVTM and CDR2 ANQGSEA.

The V call is TRBV4-1, the J call TRBJ1-1; tentatively, D is TRBD1 (6 bases). CDR3 size: 16 residues. Germline V gene sequence: CDR1 MGHRA, CDR2 YSYEKL. The germline V and J ends were trimmed by 1 base and 0 bases, with 12 bases remaining between them. The CDR3 nucleotides are TGCGCCAGCAGCCAAGGCCAGGGGCCCTTGAACACTGAAGCTTTCTTT. Its translation is CASSQGQGPLNTEAFF.

The chain joins TRBV2 to TRBJ2-7, with D possibly being TRBD1 (6 bases). CDR1 is SNHLY and CDR2 is FYNNEI in the germline V gene. The germline V and J ends were trimmed by 11 bases and 5 bases, with 16 bases remaining between them. The CDR3 sequence is 12 residues long. Here the CDR3 reads CASTQGYNEQYF. CDR3 bases: TGTGCCTCTACTCAGGGGTACAACGAGCAGTACTTC.

Only one count was recorded for this clone. This sequence joins TRBV10-3 and TRBJ2-7, with TRBD2 matching 8 bases. Germline CDR1 is ENHRY and CDR2 is SYGVKD. This CDR3 comprises 16 residues. Trimming cost V 0 bases and J 3 bases; bases outside gene matches: 7. The CDR3 here is CAISESRTSGFYEQYF. DNA of the CDR3: TGTGCCATCAGTGAGTCAAGAACTAGCGGATTCTACGAGCAGTACTTC.

This chain uses TRBV11-3 with TRBJ2-3; 9 nucleotides align to TRBD2. The CDR3 covers 15 residues. The germline V gene encodes CDR1 SGHNT and CDR2 YENEEA. Trimming cost V 6 bases and J 2 bases; bases outside gene matches: 6. The CDR3: CASSWLAGNTDTQYF. CDR3 in DNA: TGTGCCAGCAGTTGGCTAGCGGGGAACACAGATACGCAGTATTTT.

This chain connects TRBV7-9 to TRBJ2-1, with 10 nucleotides matching TRBD1. This CDR3 has 14 amino acids. The V segment lost 8 bases and the J segment 6 bases; nucleotides outside the gene matches: 7. Germline lookup yields CDR1 SEHNR and CDR2 FQNEAQ (reference sequence). The CDR3 loop is CASSRDRGGNEQFF. The CDR3 bases are TGTGCCAGCTCCCGGGACAGGGGAGGCAATGAGCAGTTCTTC.

The genes are TRBV7-2 and TRBJ1-1, with 8 bases matching TRBD1. Germline V gene lookup returns CDR1 SGHTA and CDR2 FQGNSA. This CDR3 has 14 residues. V shed 5 bases, J shed 6 bases, and the junction held 8 bases outside the gene matches. The CDR3 DNA reads TGTGCCAGCAGCATCTGGACAGGGAGCCCTGAAGCTTTCTTT. Translating it yields CASSIWTGSPEAFF.

The genes are TRBV7-9 and TRBJ2-3, with D tentatively TRBD2 (6 bases). Looked up from germline, CDR1 is SEHNR and CDR2 is FQNEAQ (reference sequence). The CDR3 is 13 amino acids. V was pared by 5 bases and J by 7 bases, with 13 bases between. The CDR3 sequence: CASSSEGRNTQYF. As DNA, the CDR3 is TGTGCCAGCAGCAGTGAGGGGAGGAATACGCAGTATTTT.

The chain employs TRBV19 and TRBJ1-1; D is unclear. The CDR3 has 14 amino acids. Trimming removed 3 bases at V and 7 bases at J, with 15 bases between. CDR1 is LNHDA and CDR2 is SQIVND in the germline V gene (reference sequence). The DNA of the CDR3 is TGTGCCAGTAGTATTAAGGTTGGAGAGTTTGAAGCTTTCTTT. Its translation is CASSIKVGEFEAFF. Combining the CDR3 with reference TRBV19 and TRBJ1-1 gives the whole variable domain DGGITQSPKYLFRKEGQNVTLSCEQNLNHDAMYWYRQDPGQGLRLIYYSQIVNDFQKGDIAEGYSVSREKKESFPLTVTSAQKNPTAFYLCASSIKVGEFEAFFGQGTRLTVV.

This sequence joins TRBV28 and TRBJ2-1, with 8 positions matching TRBD1. V lost 7 bases, J lost 6 bases, and 5 bases stayed unmatched. Germline V lookup: CDR1 MDHEN, CDR2 SYDVKM. This CDR3 spans 13 amino acids. The chain's CDR3 is CASKWQGANEQFF. The CDR3 DNA reads as TGTGCCAGCAAATGGCAGGGGGCCAATGAGCAGTTCTTC.

The rearrangement links TRBV18 to TRBJ2-5, with 11 bases identical to TRBD1. The germline CDR1 and CDR2 sequences are KGHSH and LQKENI. The CDR3 contains 15 residues. The V segment lost 2 bases and the J segment 5 bases; nucleotides outside the gene matches: 4. CDR3 residues: CASSPGQGAWETQYF. The CDR3, as DNA: TGTGCCAGCTCACCAGGACAGGGGGCCTGGGAGACCCAGTACTTC.

The V call is TRBV7-9, the J call TRBJ1-3; no reliable D call. Trimming stripped 3 bases from V and 2 bases from J, with 8 bases between. Germline V gene sequence: CDR1 SEHNR, CDR2 FQNEAQ (reference sequence). CDR3 length equals 14 residues. The DNA for the CDR3 is TGTGCCAGCAGCTTGCGGGCGGCTGGAAACACCATATATTTT. Amino acid sequence: CASSLRAAGNTIYF.

The chain employs TRBV6-5 and TRBJ2-2; D is perhaps TRBD2 (5 bases). Trimming left V 9 bases short and J 1 base short, with 12 bases between. Germline CDR1 and CDR2: MNHEY and SVGAGI. This CDR3 has 14 residues. The CDR3 coding sequence is TGTGCCAGTCGGGCTGGAGGGAACACCGGGGAGCTGTTTTTT. It yields the protein CASRAGGNTGELFF.

V usage is TRBV9 and J usage is TRBJ1-1; D is uncertain. This CDR3 is built from 14 residues. The germline V and J ends were trimmed by 0 bases and 3 bases, with 9 bases remaining between them. The V gene's germline CDR1 is SGDLS and CDR2 YYNGEE. The CDR3 bases are TGTGCCAGCAGCGTAGGGAGTTTGGACACTGAAGCTTTCTTT. Residues: CASSVGSLDTEAFF.

CDR3 nucleotide sequence: TGTGCCAGCAGCCAAGTGCTAGCGGGAGTCGGTGAGCAGTTCTTC. This sequence encodes CASSQVLAGVGEQFF. The V call is TRBV14, the J call TRBJ2-1; 10 nucleotides align to TRBD2. Per germline, CDR1 SGHDN and CDR2 FVKESK. CDR3 size: 15 residues. Trimming removed 1 base from V and 9 bases from J; junction bases left unmatched: 6.

The chain is built from TRBV5-1 and TRBJ2-3; 8 nucleotides match TRBD2. Germline CDR1 SGHRS, CDR2 YFSETQ. V was clipped by 7 bases and J by 4 bases; unmatched bases: 11. CDR3 size: 15 residues. As DNA, the CDR3 is TGCGCCAGCCTGCTGGGTAGCGGGATCCCAGATACGCAGTATTTT. Protein: CASLLGSGIPDTQYF.

V usage is TRBV28 and J usage is TRBJ2-3; TRBD1 is a possible D gene (6 bases). The CDR3 contains 15 residues. Germline CDR1 MDHEN, CDR2 SYDVKM. V lost 7 bases, J lost 0 bases, and 14 bases lay in between. Written as DNA, the CDR3 is TGTGCCAGCACGATTAGGGGGAGTAGCACAGATACGCAGTATTTT. Its translation is CASTIRGSSTDTQYF.

The gene calls are TRBV19 and TRBJ2-3; no definite D call. The germline CDR1 and CDR2 sequences are LNHDA and SQIVND (reference sequence). V was shortened by 2 bases and J by 4 bases, with 4 bases between the two germline ends. The CDR3 is 12 residues long. The CDR3, as DNA: TGTGCCAGTAGTATAAGCCCAGATACGCAGTATTTT. It yields the protein CASSISPDTQYF.

This chain joins TRBV3-1 (or the pseudogene TRBV3-2) and TRBJ1-5; 7 bases fit TRBD1. Trimming cost V 6 bases and J 2 bases; bases outside gene matches: 7. Per germline, CDR1 LGHDT and CDR2 YNNKEL (reference sequence). The CDR3 runs 15 residues. Here the CDR3 DNA reads TGTGCCAGCAGTTTAAGTGACAGGGGCAATCAGCCCCAGCATTTT. Its protein is CASSLSDRGNQPQHF.

The gene calls are TRBV7-9 and TRBJ1-1; no clear D. Germline CDR1 and CDR2: SEHNR and FQNEAQ (reference sequence). With 6 bases removed from V and 4 bases from J, the gap between germline ends came to 9 bases. This CDR3 has 12 amino acids. The CDR3 loop reads CASSPSGTEAFF. The DNA of the CDR3 is TGTGCCAGCAGTCCCTCGGGCACTGAAGCTTTCTTT.